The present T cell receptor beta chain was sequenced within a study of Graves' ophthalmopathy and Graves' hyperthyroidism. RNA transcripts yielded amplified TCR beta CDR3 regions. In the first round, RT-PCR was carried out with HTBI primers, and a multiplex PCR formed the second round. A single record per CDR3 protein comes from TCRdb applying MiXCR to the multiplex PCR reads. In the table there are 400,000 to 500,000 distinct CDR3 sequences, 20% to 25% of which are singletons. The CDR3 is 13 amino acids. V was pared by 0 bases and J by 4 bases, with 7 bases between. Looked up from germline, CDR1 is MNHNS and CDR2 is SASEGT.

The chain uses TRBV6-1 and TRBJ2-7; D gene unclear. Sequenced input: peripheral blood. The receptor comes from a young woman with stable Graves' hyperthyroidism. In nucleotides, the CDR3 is TGTGCCAGCAGTGAAGCGCAGGATTACGAGCAGTACTTC. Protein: CASSEAQDYEQYF.